The rows below give T cell receptor beta chains drawn from one sample of a study of T cell responses to AZD1222 COVID-19 vaccine. Repertoires were generated with immunoSEQ multiplex PCR, while TCRdb's copy carries only in-frame clones and drops some. The sample has around 120,000 clones; roughly 87% are singletons. The sequencing here drew on peripheral blood, taken on day 0 of AZD1222 vaccination. These receptors were taken from an adult in good health. Each CDR3 is given with its conserved first and last residue. The D gene is left open where the match is weak. Rows may omit the clone size; those that give it use once, few, many or a size class.

CDR3 DNA | CDR3 protein | D gene | clone size | J gene | V gene | CDR3 length
TGTGCCAGCAGCCTCCCGGGACAGAACTATGGCTACACCTTC | CASSLPGQNYGYTF | TRBD1 | . | TRBJ1-2 | TRBV5-5 | 14
TGTGCCATCAAGGGGGAAAACACTGAAGCTTTCTTT | CAIKGENTEAFF | . | . | TRBJ1-1 | TRBV10-3 | 12
TGTGCCAGCAGCCACAGGGACAGTTGGGAAGCTTTCTTT | CASSHRDSWEAFF | TRBD1 | . | TRBJ1-1 | TRBV3-1/TRBV3-2 | 13
TGTGCCAGCAGCTTAGTTACAGGGAACAATGAGCAGTTCTTC | CASSLVTGNNEQFF | . | once | TRBJ2-1 | TRBV7-2 | 14
TGTGCCAGCGGTGCGCCACGGAGGAGCTTCATGAACACTGAAGCTTTCTTT | CASGAPRRSFMNTEAFF | . | . | TRBJ1-1 | TRBV6-1 | 17
TGTGCCAGCAGTTACTCGCCTAGCGGGGGGGCACCCCCATACGAGCAGTACTTC | CASSYSPSGGAPPYEQYF | TRBD2 | . | TRBJ2-7 | TRBV6-2/TRBV6-3 | 18
TGTGCCAGTAGTCCCCGGACAGGGGGCTTCTACGAGCAGTACTTC | CASSPRTGGFYEQYF | TRBD1 | few | TRBJ2-7 | TRBV19 | 15
TGTGCCAGCAGTCGGGACACACCCCTTTACAATGAGCAGTTCTTC | CASSRDTPLYNEQFF | . | . | TRBJ2-1 | TRBV2 | 15
TGTGCCAGCAGCGTAGGGGGCCTGAGTGAAAAACTGTTTTTT | CASSVGGLSEKLFF | . | medium-sized | TRBJ1-4 | TRBV9 | 14
TGTGCCAGCAGCTCTGTAGCGGGGGGCACCTACAATGAGCAGTTCTTC | CASSSVAGGTYNEQFF | TRBD2 | . | TRBJ2-1 | TRBV7-8 | 16
TGTGCCAGCAGGCTCAGGGATGAAGCTTTCTTT | CASRLRDEAFF | . | once | TRBJ1-1 | TRBV27 | 11
TGTGCCAGCACCGAAGGTCGGGAAGCTTTCTTT | CASTEGREAFF | . | . | TRBJ1-1 | TRBV6-5 | 11
TGCGCCAGCAGCCAGCAAGGGGGGTCCGCGGGCACAGATACGCAGTATTTT | CASSQQGGSAGTDTQYF | . | . | TRBJ2-3 | TRBV5-1 | 17